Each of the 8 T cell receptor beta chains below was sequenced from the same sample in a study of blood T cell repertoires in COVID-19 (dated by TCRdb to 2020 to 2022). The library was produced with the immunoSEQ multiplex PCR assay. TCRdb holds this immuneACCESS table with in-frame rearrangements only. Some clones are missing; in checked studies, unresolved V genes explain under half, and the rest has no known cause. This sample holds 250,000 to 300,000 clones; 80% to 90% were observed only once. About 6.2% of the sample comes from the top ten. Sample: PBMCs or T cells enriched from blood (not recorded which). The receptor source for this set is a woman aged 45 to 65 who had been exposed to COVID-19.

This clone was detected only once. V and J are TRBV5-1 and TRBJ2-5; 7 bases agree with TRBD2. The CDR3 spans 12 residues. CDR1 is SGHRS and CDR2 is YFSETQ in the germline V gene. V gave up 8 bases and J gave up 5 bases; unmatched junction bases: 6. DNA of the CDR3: TGCGCCAGTTCTCGGGGGGTGGAGACCCAGTACTTC. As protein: CASSRGVETQYF.

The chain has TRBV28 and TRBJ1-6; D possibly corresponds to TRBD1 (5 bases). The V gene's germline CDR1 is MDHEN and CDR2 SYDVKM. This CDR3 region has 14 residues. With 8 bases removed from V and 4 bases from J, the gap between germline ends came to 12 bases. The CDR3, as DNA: TGTGCCAGCCGCGGAGGGGTTTATAATTCACCCCTCCACTTT. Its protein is CASRGGVYNSPLHF.

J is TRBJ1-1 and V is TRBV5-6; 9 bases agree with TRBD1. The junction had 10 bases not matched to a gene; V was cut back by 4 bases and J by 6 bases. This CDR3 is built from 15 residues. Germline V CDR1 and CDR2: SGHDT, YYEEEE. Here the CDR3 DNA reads TGTGCCAGCAGCGTTCTGGGACAGGGAAGGGCTGAAGCTTTCTTT. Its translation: CASSVLGQGRAEAFF.

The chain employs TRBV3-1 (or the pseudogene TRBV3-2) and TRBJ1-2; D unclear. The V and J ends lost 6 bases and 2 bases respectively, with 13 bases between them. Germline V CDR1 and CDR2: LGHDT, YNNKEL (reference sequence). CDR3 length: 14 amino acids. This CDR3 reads CASSPLGANYGYTF. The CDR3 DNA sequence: TGTGCCAGCAGTCCTCTGGGAGCCAACTATGGCTACACCTTC.

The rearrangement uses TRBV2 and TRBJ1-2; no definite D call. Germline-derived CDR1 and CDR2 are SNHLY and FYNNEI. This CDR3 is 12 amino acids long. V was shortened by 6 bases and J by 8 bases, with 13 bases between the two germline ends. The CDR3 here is CASRGGFGGYTF. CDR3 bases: TGTGCCAGCAGGGGAGGGTTCGGGGGCTACACCTTC.

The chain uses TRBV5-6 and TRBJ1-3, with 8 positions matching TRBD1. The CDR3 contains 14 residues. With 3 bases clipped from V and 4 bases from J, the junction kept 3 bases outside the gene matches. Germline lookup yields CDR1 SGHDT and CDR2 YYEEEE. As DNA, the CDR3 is TGTGCCAGCAGCTCCGGGACAGGAGGAAACACCATATATTTT. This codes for CASSSGTGGNTIYF. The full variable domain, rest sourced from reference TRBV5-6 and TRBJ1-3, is DAGVTQSPTHLIKTRGQQVTLRCSPKSGHDTVSWYQQALGQGPQFIFQYYEEEERQRGNFPDRFSGHQFPNYSSELNVNALLLGDSALYLCASSSGTGGNTIYFGEGSWLTVV.

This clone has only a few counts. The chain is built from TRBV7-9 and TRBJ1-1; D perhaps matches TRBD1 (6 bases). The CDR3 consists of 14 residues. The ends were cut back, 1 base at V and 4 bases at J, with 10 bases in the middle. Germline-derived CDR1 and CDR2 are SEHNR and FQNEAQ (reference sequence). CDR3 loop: CASSLEQGRTEAFF. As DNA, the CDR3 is TGTGCCAGCAGCTTAGAACAGGGTCGCACTGAAGCTTTCTTT.

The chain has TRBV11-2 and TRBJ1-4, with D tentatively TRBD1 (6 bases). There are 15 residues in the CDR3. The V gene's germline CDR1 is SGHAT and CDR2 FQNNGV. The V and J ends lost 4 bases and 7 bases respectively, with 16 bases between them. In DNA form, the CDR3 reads TGTGCCAGCAGCTCACAGGGTCAAGGGGGTGAAAAACTGTTTTTT. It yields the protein CASSSQGQGGEKLFF.